The sequence of this TCR beta chain was determined in a study of glioma-infiltrating T cells after dendritic cell vaccination. Across the whole study: Dendritic cell vaccine was injected intradermally three times, biweekly.

The study's findings and limits: Only a small number of patients had complete blood and tumor samples.

TCRB CDR3 was amplified from 2 ug genomic DNA or less. Produced via immunoSEQ multiplex PCR; TCRdb's table is partial and in-frame only. The table has over 90,000 clones, approximately 84% seen once; the top ten hold 4.5% to 5.5%. V was trimmed by 5 bases and J by 7 bases, leaving 18 bases between them. The germline V gene has CDR1 LNHDA and CDR2 SQIVND (reference sequence). The CDR3 has 14 residues. Time point in this sample: after dendritic cell vaccination, including at tumor progression/relapse. Only a few counts were recorded for this clone. Antigen: not known. This chain connects TRBV19 to TRBJ2-7, with a weak D call TRBD2 (6 bases). The specimen comprised blood, sampled after dendritic cell vaccination. The sequence was collected from a human donor with glioblastoma. The CDR3 sequence: CASSDGTSGVEQYF. The CDR3, as DNA: TGTGCCAGTAGTGACGGGACTTCCGGGGTTGAGCAGTACTTC.